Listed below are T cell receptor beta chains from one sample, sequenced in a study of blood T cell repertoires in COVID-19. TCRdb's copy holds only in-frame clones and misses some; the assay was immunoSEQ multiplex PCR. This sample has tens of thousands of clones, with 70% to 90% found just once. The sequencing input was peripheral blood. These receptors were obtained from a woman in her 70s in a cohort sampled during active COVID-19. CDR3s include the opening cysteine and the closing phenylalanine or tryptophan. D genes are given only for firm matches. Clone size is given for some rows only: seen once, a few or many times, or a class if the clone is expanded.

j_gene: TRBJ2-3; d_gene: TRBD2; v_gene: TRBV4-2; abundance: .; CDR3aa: CASSQAFVPSGIRASTDTQYF; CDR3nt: TGTGCCAGCAGCCAAGCGTTTGTCCCTAGCGGGATCCGTGCTAGCACAGATACGCAGTATTTT
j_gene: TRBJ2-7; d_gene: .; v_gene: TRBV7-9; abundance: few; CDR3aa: CASSPIPGYYEQYF; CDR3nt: TGTGCCAGCAGCCCTATCCCGGGTTACTACGAGCAGTACTTC
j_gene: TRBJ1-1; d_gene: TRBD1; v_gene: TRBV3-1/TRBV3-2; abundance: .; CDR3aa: CASSQAQTGGFNTEAFF; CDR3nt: TGTGCCAGCAGCCAAGCCCAAACAGGGGGATTTAACACTGAAGCTTTCTTT
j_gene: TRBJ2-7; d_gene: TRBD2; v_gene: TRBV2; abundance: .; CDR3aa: CASSEASGRNEQYF; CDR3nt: TGTGCCAGCAGTGAGGCTAGCGGGAGAAACGAGCAGTACTTC
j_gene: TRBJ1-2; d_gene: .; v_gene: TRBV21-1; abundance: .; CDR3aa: CARIQERWGYTF; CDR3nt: TGTGCCAGAATACAGGAAAGGTGGGGCTACACCTTC
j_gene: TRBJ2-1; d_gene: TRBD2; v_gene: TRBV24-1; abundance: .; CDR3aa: CATSDFSAGGWNEQFF; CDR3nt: TGTGCCACCAGTGATTTTTCAGCGGGGGGGTGGAATGAGCAGTTCTTC
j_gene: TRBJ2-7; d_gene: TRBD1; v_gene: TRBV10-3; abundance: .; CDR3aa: CAISTGTGAYEQYF; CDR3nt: TGTGCCATCAGTACCGGGACAGGGGCCTACGAGCAGTACTTC
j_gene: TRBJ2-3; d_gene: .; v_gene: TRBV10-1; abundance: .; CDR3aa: CASSPGEVGSDTQYF; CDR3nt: TGCGCCAGTTCCCCGGGGGAGGTCGGATCAGATACGCAGTATTTT
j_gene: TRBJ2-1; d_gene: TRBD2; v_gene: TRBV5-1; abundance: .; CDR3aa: CASSFGTSGMMGDEQFF; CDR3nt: TGCGCCAGCAGCTTCGGGACTAGCGGGATGATGGGCGATGAGCAGTTCTTC
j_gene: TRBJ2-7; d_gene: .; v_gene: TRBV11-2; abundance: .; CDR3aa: CASSPRGAGRRGSSEQYF; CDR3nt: TGTGCCAGCAGCCCCCGGGGAGCGGGACGGAGGGGGTCCTCCGAGCAGTACTTC
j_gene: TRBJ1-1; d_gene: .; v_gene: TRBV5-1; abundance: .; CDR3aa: CASSPLQGTNTEAFF; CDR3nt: TGCGCCAGCAGCCCCCTACAGGGCACGAACACTGAAGCTTTCTTT
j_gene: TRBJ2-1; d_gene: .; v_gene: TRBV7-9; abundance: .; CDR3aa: CASSFAGHRDEQFF; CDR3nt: TGTGCCAGCAGCTTTGCGGGGCACCGGGATGAGCAGTTCTTC
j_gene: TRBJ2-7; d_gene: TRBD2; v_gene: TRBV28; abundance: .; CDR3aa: CASSNGLAGIAVYEQYF; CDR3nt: TGTGCCAGCAGTAACGGACTAGCGGGCATCGCTGTGTACGAGCAGTACTTC
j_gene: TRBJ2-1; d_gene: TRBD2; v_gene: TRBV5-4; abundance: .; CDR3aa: CASSAGGTSGFNEQFF; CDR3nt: TGTGCCAGCAGCGCGGGCGGGACTAGCGGGTTTAATGAGCAGTTCTTC